Presented here are 6 T cell receptor beta chains from one specimen sequenced in a study of T cells in women clearing cervical HPV infection. Sequencing was performed with immunoSEQ multiplex PCR; in TCRdb, only in-frame clones are kept and a portion is missing. The table for this sample gives tens of thousands of clones. The sequencing input was blood buffy coat. The source is a woman between 18 and 70 years old with a cervical HPV16 infection that either progressed to CIN3+ or cleared (not recorded which).

Note on this clone: Read data end 3 residues before the CDR3 end; the end is taken from the germline J gene. V gene TRBV19 combines with J gene TRBJ1-2, with TRBD1 identical over 8 bases. CDR3 length equals 14 residues. Germline CDR1 reads LNHDA; CDR2 reads SQIVND (reference sequence). CDR3 sequence reads: CASSMGQVYNDYTF. The DNA read from the CDR3 is TGTGCCAGTAGTATGGGACAGGTTTACAATGAC.

Details on this clone: From the germline J gene comes the end of the CDR3, since the read stops 3 residues before it. V usage is TRBV7-6 and J usage is TRBJ2-5, with D unresolved. Germline values: CDR1 SGHVS, CDR2 FNYEAQ. V was shortened by 5 bases and J by 5 bases, with 9 bases between the two germline ends. The CDR3 length is 12 residues. The CDR3 loop reads CASSVGWETQYF. The part of the CDR3 DNA that was read is TGTGCCAGCAGCGTGGGCTGGGAGACC.

Here the CDR3 reads CSARDPGEKLFF. Partial CDR3 DNA: TGCAGTGCTAGAGACCCGGGTGAAAAA. The chain is built from TRBV20-1 and TRBJ1-4, with D uncertain. The sequenced fragment ends 3 residues before the CDR3 boundary, so the rest is inferred from the germline J gene. In germline, CDR1 is DFQATT, CDR2 SNEGSKA (reference sequence). The V end was cut by 0 bases, the J end by 7 bases, with 6 bases between. The CDR3 has 12 amino acids.

The CDR3 protein is CASSLRANEKLFF. CDR3 DNA (partial): TGTGCCAGCAGCTTGAGGGCTAATGAAAAA. V and J are TRBV5-6 and TRBJ1-4; D is ambiguous. Coverage ceases 3 residues before the CDR3 finishes, and the germline J gene fills in the end. The CDR3 consists of 13 residues. Germline values: CDR1 SGHDT, CDR2 YYEEEE. Trimming shortened V by 1 base and J by 3 bases, and 4 bases separated the two germline ends.

Worth noting for this clone: The sequence runs out 3 residues before the end of the CDR3; the remainder is reconstructed from the germline J gene. The V gene is TRBV19, the J gene TRBJ1-5; 7 bases match TRBD1. From germline, CDR1 is LNHDA and CDR2 SQIVND (reference sequence). With 2 bases clipped from V and 7 bases from J, the junction kept 5 bases outside the gene matches. CDR3 length: 14 residues. The CDR3 bases that were read are TGTGCCAGTAGTATAACAGGGGTCCGGCAGCCC. Translation gives CASSITGVRQP. The complete CDR3 protein is CASSITGVRQPQHF. Supplemented by reference TRBV19 and TRBJ1-5, the full variable domain reads DGGITQSPKYLFRKEGQNVTLSCEQNLNHDAMYWYRQDPGQGLRLIYYSQIVNDFQKGDIAEGYSVSREKKESFPLTVTSAQKNPTAFYLCASSITGVRQPQHFGDGTRLSIL.

Worth noting for this clone: The read ends 3 residues before the CDR3 terminus; that terminus is restored from the germline J gene. The chain is built from TRBV10-3 and TRBJ2-5; D is possibly TRBD1 (6 bases). With 4 bases removed from V and 0 bases from J, the gap between germline ends came to 21 bases. The V gene's germline CDR1 is ENHRY and CDR2 SYGVKD. This CDR3 is built from 18 residues. CDR3 residues: CAISAAHRESPYQETQYF. The covered CDR3 bases are TGTGCCATCAGTGCGGCCCACAGGGAATCGCCATACCAAGAGACC.